The clone carrying this TCR beta chain was found many times. The data belong to a study of neurological immune-mediated disorders. V lost 0 bases and J lost 1, with 6 bases in between. The CDR3 has 14 amino acids. Per the germline V gene, CDR1 is MGHRA and CDR2 is YSYEKL. The cDNA was generated through 5'RACE incorporating 10-nucleotide random UMIs. MiXCR was run by TCRdb on the 5' RACE reads, yielding one entry per CDR3 protein. The data hold 130,000 or so distinct CDR3 sequences, with more than 2.5% observed a single time. The origin of this receptor is a woman aged 25 to 39 with multiple sclerosis. This rearrangement joins TRBV4-1 to TRBJ1-2; no reliable D call. The source material was PBMCs. CDR3: CASSQENRNYGYTF. Here the CDR3 DNA reads TGCGCCAGCAGCCAAGAAAACCGTAACTATGGCTACACCTTC.